The clone carrying this T cell receptor beta chain was detected many times. The data derive from a study of metastatic and nonmetastatic thyroid tumors. None of the patients had undergone any treatment ahead of thyroid surgery. With MiXCR, TCRdb reprocessed the PCR reads. Of about 92,000 clones in the sample, just under 15% were seen once. This receptor was identified in a female donor with papillary thyroid cancer or a benign thyroid nodule (not recorded which). Some clones in this sample may be carry-over from other donors' samples. Sequenced material: blood.

This CDR3 is CASRTGGVDTGELFF. CDR3 coding DNA: TGTGCCAGCCGAACAGGGGGGGTAGACACCGGGGAGCTGTTTTTT. The rearrangement uses TRBV28 and TRBJ2-2; a weak D match, TRBD1 (8 bases). V lost 8 bases and J 3 bases, leaving 16 bases between the germline ends. The germline V gene has CDR1 MDHEN and CDR2 SYDVKM. This CDR3 has 15 residues.